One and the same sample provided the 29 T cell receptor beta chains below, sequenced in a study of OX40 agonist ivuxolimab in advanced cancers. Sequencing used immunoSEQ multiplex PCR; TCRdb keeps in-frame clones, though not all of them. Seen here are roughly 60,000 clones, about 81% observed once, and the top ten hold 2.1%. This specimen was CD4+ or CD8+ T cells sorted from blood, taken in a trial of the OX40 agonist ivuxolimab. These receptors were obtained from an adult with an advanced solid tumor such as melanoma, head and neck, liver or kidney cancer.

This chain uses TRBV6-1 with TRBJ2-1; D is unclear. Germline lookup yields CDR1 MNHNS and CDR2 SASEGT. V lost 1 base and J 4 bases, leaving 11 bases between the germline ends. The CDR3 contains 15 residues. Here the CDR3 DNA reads TGTGCCAGCAGTGAAGGGGTAGGCAGATACAATGAGCAGTTCTTC. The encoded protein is CASSEGVGRYNEQFF.

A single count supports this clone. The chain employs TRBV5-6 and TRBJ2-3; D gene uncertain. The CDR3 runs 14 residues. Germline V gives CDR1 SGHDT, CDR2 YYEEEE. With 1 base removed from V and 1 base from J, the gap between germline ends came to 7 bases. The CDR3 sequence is CASSLSTGTDTQYF. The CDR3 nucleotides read TGTGCCAGCAGCTTGAGTACCGGCACAGATACGCAGTATTTT.

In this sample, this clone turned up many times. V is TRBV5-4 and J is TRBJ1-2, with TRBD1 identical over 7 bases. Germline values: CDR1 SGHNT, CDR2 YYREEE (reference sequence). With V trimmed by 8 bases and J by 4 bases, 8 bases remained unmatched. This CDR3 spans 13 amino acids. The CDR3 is CASNRGGSYGYTF. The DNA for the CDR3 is TGTGCCAGTAACAGGGGCGGAAGCTATGGCTACACCTTC. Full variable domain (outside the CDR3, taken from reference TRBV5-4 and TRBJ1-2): ETGVTQSPTHLIKTRGQQVTLRCSSQSGHNTVSWYQQALGQGPQFIFQYYREEENGRGNFPPRFSGLQFPNYSSELNVNALELDDSALYLCASNRGGSYGYTFGSGTRLTVV.

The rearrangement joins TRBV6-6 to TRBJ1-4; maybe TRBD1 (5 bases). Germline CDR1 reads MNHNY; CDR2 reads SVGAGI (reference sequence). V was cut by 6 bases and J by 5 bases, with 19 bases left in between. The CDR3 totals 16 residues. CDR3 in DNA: TGTGCCAGCAGCCAACTAAATCAGGGAAAGAATGAAAAACTGTTTTTT. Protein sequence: CASSQLNQGKNEKLFF.

Here the CDR3 DNA reads TGTGCCAGCAGCCCGGGGGCTACTGGAAACACCATATATTTT. Translating it yields CASSPGATGNTIYF. The V and J genes are TRBV11-2 and TRBJ1-3; D might be TRBD1 (6 bases). The CDR3 has 14 residues. The V gene's germline CDR1 is SGHAT and CDR2 FQNNGV. The ends were cut back, 5 bases at V and 2 bases at J, with 10 bases in the middle.

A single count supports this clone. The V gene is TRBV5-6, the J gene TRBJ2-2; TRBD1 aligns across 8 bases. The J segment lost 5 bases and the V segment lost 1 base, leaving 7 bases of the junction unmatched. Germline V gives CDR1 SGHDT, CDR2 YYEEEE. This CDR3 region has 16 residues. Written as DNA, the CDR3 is TGTGCCAGCAGCTTGAGGGGGACAGGTGGGACCGGGGAGCTGTTTTTT. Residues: CASSLRGTGGTGELFF.

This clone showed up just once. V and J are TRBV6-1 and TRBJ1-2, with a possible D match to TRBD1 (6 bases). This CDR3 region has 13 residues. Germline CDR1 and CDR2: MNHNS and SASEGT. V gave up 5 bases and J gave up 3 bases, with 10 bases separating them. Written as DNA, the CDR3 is TGTGCCAGCAGTAGACAGGTTGACTATGGCTACACCTTC. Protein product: CASSRQVDYGYTF.

In DNA, the CDR3 is TGTGCCAGCAGCCTACTAGCGGGGGACTCCTACGAGCAGTACTTC. This translates into CASSLLAGDSYEQYF. The chain couples TRBV28 to TRBJ2-7, with TRBD2 matching over 11 bases. This CDR3 spans 15 amino acids. Per the germline V gene, CDR1 is MDHEN and CDR2 is SYDVKM. After removal of 6 bases from V and 0 bases from J, the junction contained 4 bases not matched to a gene.

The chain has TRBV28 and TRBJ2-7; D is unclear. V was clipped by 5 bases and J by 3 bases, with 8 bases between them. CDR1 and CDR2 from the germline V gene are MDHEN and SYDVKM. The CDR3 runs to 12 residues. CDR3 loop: CASSPLDYEQYF. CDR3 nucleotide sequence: TGTGCCAGCAGTCCCCTTGACTACGAGCAGTACTTC.

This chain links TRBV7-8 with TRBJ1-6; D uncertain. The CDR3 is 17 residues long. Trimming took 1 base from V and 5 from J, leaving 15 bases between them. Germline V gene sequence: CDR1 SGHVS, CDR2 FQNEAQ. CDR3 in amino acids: CASSLEATGSNNSPLHF. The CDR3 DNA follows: TGTGCCAGCAGCTTAGAGGCCACTGGGTCCAATAATTCACCCCTCCACTTT.

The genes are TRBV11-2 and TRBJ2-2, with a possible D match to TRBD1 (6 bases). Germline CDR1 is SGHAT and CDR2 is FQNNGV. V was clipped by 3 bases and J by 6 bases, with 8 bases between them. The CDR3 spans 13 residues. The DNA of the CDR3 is TGTGCCAGCAGCTTCTACAGGGCCGGGGAGCTGTTTTTT. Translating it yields CASSFYRAGELFF.

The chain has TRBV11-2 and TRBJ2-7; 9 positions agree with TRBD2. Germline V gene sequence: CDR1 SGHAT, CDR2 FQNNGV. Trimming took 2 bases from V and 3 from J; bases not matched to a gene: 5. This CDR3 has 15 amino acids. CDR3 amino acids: CASSLKTSGVYEQYF. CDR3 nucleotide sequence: TGTGCCAGCAGCTTAAAGACTAGCGGAGTCTACGAGCAGTACTTC.

Here the CDR3 DNA reads TGTGCCAGCAGCTTCGTTGGACAGGACTATGGCTACACCTTC. This sequence encodes CASSFVGQDYGYTF. The chain couples TRBV11-3 to TRBJ1-2; 7 positions match TRBD1. After removal of 3 bases from V and 3 bases from J, the junction contained 4 bases not matched to a gene. Germline V gives CDR1 SGHNT, CDR2 YENEEA. This CDR3 is built from 14 residues. The complete variable domain, with remaining parts taken from reference TRBV11-3 and TRBJ1-2, reads EAGVVQSPRYKIIEKKQPVAFWCNPISGHNTLYWYLQNLGQGPELLIRYENEEAVDDSQLPKDRFSAERLKGVDSTLKIQPAELGDSAVYLCASSFVGQDYGYTFGSGTRLTVV.

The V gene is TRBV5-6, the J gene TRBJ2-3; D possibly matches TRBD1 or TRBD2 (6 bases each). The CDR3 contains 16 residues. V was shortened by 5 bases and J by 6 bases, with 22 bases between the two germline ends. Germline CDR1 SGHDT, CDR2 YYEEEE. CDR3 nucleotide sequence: TGTGCCAGCAGAAAGTTCGGGGGACAAGGTATTGATACGCAGTATTTT. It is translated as CASRKFGGQGIDTQYF.

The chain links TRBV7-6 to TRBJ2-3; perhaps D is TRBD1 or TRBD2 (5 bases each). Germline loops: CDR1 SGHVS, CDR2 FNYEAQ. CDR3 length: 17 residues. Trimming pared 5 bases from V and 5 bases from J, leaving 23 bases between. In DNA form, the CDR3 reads TGTGCCAGCAGCCCCCGGGACCCTTCCTTGGTGGGAGATACGCAGTATTTT. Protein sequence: CASSPRDPSLVGDTQYF.

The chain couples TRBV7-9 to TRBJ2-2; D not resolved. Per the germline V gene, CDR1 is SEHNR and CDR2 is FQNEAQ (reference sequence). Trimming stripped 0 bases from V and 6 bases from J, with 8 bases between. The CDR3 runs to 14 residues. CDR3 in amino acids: CASSLALLSGELFF. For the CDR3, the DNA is TGTGCCAGCAGCTTAGCGTTGTTATCCGGGGAGCTGTTTTTT.

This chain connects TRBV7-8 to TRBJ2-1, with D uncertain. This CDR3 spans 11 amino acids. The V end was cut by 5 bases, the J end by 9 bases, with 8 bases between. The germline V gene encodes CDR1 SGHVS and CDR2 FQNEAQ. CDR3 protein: CASSHDSEQFF. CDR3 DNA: TGTGCCAGCAGCCATGACTCTGAGCAGTTCTTC.

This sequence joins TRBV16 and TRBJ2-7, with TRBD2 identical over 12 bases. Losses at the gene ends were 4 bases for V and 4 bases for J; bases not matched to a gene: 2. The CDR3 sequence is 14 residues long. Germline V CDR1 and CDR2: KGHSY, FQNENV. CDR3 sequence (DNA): TGTGCCAGCAGCCTAGGGACTAGCGGGTACGAGCAGTACTTC. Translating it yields CASSLGTSGYEQYF.

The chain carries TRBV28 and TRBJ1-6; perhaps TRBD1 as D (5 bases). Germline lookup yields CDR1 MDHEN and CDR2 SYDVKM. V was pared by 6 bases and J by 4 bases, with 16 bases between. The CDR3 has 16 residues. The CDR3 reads CASRTDRSWYNSPLHF. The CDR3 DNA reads TGTGCCAGCAGAACCGACAGATCCTGGTATAATTCACCCCTCCACTTT.

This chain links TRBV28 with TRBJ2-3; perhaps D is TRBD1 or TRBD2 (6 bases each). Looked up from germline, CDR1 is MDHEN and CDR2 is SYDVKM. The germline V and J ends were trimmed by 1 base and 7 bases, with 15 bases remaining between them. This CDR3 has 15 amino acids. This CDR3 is CASSLSGAGDNTQYF. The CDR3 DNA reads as TGTGCCAGCAGTTTATCGGGGGCAGGGGACAATACGCAGTATTTT.

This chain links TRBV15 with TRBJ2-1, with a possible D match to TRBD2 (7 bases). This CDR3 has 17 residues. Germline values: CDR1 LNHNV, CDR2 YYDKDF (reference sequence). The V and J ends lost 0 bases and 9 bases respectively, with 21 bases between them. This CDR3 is CATSRDLDGGRGGEQFF. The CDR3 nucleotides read TGTGCCACCAGCAGAGATTTGGATGGCGGGAGAGGGGGTGAGCAGTTCTTC. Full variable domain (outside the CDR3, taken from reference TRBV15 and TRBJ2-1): DAMVIQNPRYQVTQFGKPVTLSCSQTLNHNVMYWYQQKSSQAPKLLFHYYDKDFNNEADTPDNFQSRRPNTSFCFLDIRSPGLGDTAMYLCATSRDLDGGRGGEQFFGPGTRLTVL.

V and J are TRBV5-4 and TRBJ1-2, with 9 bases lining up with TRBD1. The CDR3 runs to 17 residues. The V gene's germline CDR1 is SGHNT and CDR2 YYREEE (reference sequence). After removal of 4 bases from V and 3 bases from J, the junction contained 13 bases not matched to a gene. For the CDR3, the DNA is TGTGCCAGCAGCCAAGGGACAGGGATGAGAACGGACTATGGCTACACCTTC. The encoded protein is CASSQGTGMRTDYGYTF.

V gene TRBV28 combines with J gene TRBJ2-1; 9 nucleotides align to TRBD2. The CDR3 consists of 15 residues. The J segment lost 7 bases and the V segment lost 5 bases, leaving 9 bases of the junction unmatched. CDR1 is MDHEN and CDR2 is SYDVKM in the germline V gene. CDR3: CASSLLTSGKNEQFF. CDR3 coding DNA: TGTGCCAGCAGTCTATTGACTAGCGGAAAAAATGAGCAGTTCTTC. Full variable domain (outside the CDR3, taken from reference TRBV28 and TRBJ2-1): DVKVTQSSRYLVKRTGEKVFLECVQDMDHENMFWYRQDPGLGLRLIYFSYDVKMKEKGDIPEGYSVSREKKERFSLILESASTNQTSMYLCASSLLTSGKNEQFFGPGTRLTVL.

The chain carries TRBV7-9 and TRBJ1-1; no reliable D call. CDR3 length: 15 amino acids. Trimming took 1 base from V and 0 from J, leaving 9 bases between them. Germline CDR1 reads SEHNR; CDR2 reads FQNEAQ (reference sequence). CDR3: CASSLGSGVNTEAFF. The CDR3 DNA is TGTGCCAGCAGCTTAGGGAGCGGGGTGAACACTGAAGCTTTCTTT.

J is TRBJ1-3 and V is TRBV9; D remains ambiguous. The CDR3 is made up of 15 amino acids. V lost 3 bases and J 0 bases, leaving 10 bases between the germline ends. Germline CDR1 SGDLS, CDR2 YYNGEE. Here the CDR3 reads CASSARTVSGNTIYF. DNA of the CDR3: TGTGCCAGCAGCGCCCGGACGGTCTCTGGAAACACCATATATTTT.

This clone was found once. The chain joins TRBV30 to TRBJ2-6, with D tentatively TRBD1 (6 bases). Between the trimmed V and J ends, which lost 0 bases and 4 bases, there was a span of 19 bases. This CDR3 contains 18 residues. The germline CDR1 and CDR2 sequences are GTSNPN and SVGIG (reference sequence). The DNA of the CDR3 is TGTGCCTGGAGTGTACCCTCGTCAGGGGTTCCCGGGGCCAACGTCCTGACTTTC. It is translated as CAWSVPSSGVPGANVLTF.

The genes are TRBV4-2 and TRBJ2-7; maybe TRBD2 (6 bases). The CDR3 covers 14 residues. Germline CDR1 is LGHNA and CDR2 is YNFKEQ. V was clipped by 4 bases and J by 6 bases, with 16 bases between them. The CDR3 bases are TGTGCCAGCAGCCCTGGAGTCGCGGGGTCCGAGCAGTACTTC. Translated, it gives CASSPGVAGSEQYF.

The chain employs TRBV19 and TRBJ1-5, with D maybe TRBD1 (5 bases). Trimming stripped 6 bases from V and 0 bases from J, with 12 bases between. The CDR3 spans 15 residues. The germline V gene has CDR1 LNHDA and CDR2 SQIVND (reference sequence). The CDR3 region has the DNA TGTGCCAGTAGAGCAAGGGACCTTAGCAATCAGCCCCAGCATTTT. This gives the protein CASRARDLSNQPQHF.

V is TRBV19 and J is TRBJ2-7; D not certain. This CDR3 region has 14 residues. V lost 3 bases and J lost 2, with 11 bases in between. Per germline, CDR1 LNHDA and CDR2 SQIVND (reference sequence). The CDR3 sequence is CASSISGPPYEQYF. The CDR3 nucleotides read TGTGCCAGTAGTATCTCCGGGCCGCCCTACGAGCAGTACTTC.